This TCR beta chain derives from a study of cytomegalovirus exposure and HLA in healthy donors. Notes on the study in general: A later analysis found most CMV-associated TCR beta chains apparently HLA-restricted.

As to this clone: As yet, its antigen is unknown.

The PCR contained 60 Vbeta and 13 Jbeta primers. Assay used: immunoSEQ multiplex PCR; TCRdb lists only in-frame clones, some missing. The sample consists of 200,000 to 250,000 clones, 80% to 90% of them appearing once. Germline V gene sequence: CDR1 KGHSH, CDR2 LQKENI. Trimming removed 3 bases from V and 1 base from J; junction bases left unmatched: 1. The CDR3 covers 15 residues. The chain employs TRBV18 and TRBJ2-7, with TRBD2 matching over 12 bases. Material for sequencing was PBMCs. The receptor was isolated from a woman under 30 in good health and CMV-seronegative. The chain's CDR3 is CASSPTSGGSYEQYF. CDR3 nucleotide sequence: TGTGCCAGCTCACCGACTAGCGGGGGATCCTACGAGCAGTACTTC.